The clone carrying this T cell receptor (beta chain) appeared a few times. The table came from immunoSEQ multiplex PCR; TCRdb's copy has only in-frame clones and leaves some out. This table has about 76,000 clones, approximately 86% appearing once. This sample was included in a study of blood T cell repertoires in COVID-19. This CDR3 is built from 16 residues. CDR1 is SEHNR, CDR2 FQNEAQ, per germline (reference sequence). The ends were cut back, 5 bases at V and 6 bases at J, with 22 bases in the middle. Specimen: peripheral blood. V usage is TRBV7-9 and J usage is TRBJ1-2; D is possibly TRBD1 (5 bases). The receptor comes from a human donor in a cohort sampled during active COVID-19. CDR3: CASSRHRDSFRDGYTF. CDR3 sequence (DNA): TGTGCCAGCAGCAGACACCGGGACTCTTTTAGAGATGGCTACACCTTC.